The clone carrying this TCR beta chain turned up a few times. First-strand cDNA relied on TRAV- and TRBV-specific primers spanning alpha and beta chains. Amplification, which lasted 20 PCR cycles, used a constant-region primer and V-primer adapter to amplify TCRs. TCRdb processed the reads anew with MiXCR; each CDR3 protein has one entry. The repertoire holds approximately 70,000 distinct CDR3 sequences, with more than 25% as singletons. The data originate from a study of low-dose radiotherapy and immunotherapy resistance in tumors. Turning to the study itself: Cohort 2's total reached 13 Gy over 26 weeks, at 1 Gy per fraction every two weeks. Each patient was administered nivolumab intravenously at 240 mg, which was a flat dose, every two weeks, along with intravenous ipilimumab at 1 mg/kg every six weeks.

This CDR3 has 15 amino acids. Germline CDR1 and CDR2: GTSNPN and SVGIG (reference sequence). Trimming shortened V by 2 bases and J by 1 base, and 14 bases separated the two germline ends. Indicated time point: before trial treatment. Donors were treated with nivolumab, ipilimumab, aspirin, and low-dose cyclophosphamide and radiotherapy. Each patient who was eligible had an advanced solid tumor with no tumor-infiltrating lymphocytes. The receptor's source is a female donor with ovarian cancer. The genes are TRBV30 and TRBJ1-1; D is undetermined. Material: PBMCs, obtained before treatment. CDR3 sequence: CAWSPQWGRNTEAFF. The CDR3 DNA reads as TGTGCCTGGAGTCCCCAGTGGGGTAGGAACACTGAAGCTTTCTTT.